A single sample is the source of the 30 T cell receptor beta chains below, sequenced in a study of blood T cell repertoires in COVID-19. Method: immunoSEQ multiplex PCR; TCRdb's copy keeps in-frame clones and lacks some. The sample records roughly 160,000 clones, 87% being singletons. The source material was peripheral blood. All receptors derive from a woman aged 55-70 years who had recovered from COVID-19.

The V gene is TRBV3-1 (or the pseudogene TRBV3-2), the J gene TRBJ2-3; D call uncertain. Between the trimmed V and J ends, which lost 1 base and 8 bases, there was a span of 7 bases. Germline V CDR1 and CDR2: LGHDT, YNNKEL (reference sequence). The CDR3 covers 12 residues. DNA of the CDR3: TGTGCCAGCAGCCAAGTAGAGTCTACGCAGTATTTT. It encodes CASSQVESTQYF.

This chain links TRBV28 with TRBJ1-2; D gene ambiguous. Germline CDR1 is MDHEN and CDR2 is SYDVKM. The length of the CDR3 is 12 residues. Trimming shortened V by 6 bases and J by 3 bases, and 8 bases separated the two germline ends. CDR3 region: CASRREDYGYTF. DNA for the CDR3: TGTGCCAGCAGGAGGGAGGACTATGGCTACACCTTC.

The CDR3 reads CASSKVSSGNTIYF. As DNA, the CDR3 is TGTGCCAGCAGCAAAGTATCCTCTGGAAACACCATATATTTT. This chain uses TRBV21-1 with TRBJ1-3. TRBV21-1 corresponds to a pseudogene. The CDR3 loop spans 14 amino acids.

The table lists this clone with a count of one. The CDR3 coding sequence is TGTGCCAGCAGCGCAAGGACAGGGGCTGGTGCGCAGTTCTTC. Translation: CASSARTGAGAQFF. The rearrangement links TRBV7-7 to TRBJ2-1; 9 bases match TRBD1. The CDR3 is 14 amino acids. Trimming at V came to 5 bases and at J to 12 bases, leaving 11 bases not matched to a gene. Germline V gene sequence: CDR1 SSHAT, CDR2 FNYEAQ (reference sequence).

The rearrangement uses TRBV5-4 and TRBJ1-1; the D gene is possibly TRBD1 (5 bases). CDR1 is SGHNT and CDR2 is YYREEE in the germline V gene (reference sequence). This CDR3 is built from 13 residues. V was trimmed by 4 bases and J by 6 bases, leaving 13 bases between them. CDR3 region: CASSSGGKPEAFF. As DNA, the CDR3 is TGTGCCAGCAGCAGCGGGGGAAAGCCTGAAGCTTTCTTT.

The V and J genes are TRBV2 and TRBJ1-1; 7 positions agree with TRBD1. CDR1 and CDR2 from the germline V gene are SNHLY and FYNNEI. The CDR3 consists of 13 residues. Trimming removed 6 bases from V and 4 bases from J; junction bases left unmatched: 5. CDR3 region: CASSEDRFTEAFF. The DNA of the CDR3 is TGTGCCAGCAGCGAGGACAGGTTCACTGAAGCTTTCTTT.

V gene TRBV24-1 combines with J gene TRBJ2-5; 9 nucleotides align to TRBD1. Germline V gene sequence: CDR1 KGHDR, CDR2 SFDVKD. The ends lost 7 bases at V and 2 bases at J; junction bases unmatched: 13. The CDR3 is 17 amino acids. CDR3 loop: CATRGQGHSVPQETQYF. Written as DNA, the CDR3 is TGTGCCACCAGGGGACAGGGTCATAGCGTGCCACAAGAGACCCAGTACTTC.

V and J are TRBV9 and TRBJ1-2; tentative D call: TRBD1 (5 bases). The germline V gene encodes CDR1 SGDLS and CDR2 YYNGEE. CDR3 length equals 13 residues. V shed 4 bases and J shed 6 bases, with 13 bases lying between them. The CDR3 DNA reads TGTGCCAGCAGCTACCGGGGGGTAAATGGCTACACCTTC. Amino acids: CASSYRGVNGYTF.

The V and J genes are TRBV27 and TRBJ1-5, with D perhaps TRBD1 (5 bases). In germline, CDR1 is MNHEY, CDR2 SMNVEV (reference sequence). Trimming cost V 8 bases and J 7 bases, with 18 bases left between them. CDR3 length: 14 amino acids. The CDR3 nucleotides are TGTGCCAGCGGACCCTGGCAGGGTAACCAGCCCCAGCATTTT. Protein sequence: CASGPWQGNQPQHF.

The chain is built from TRBV7-2 and TRBJ2-3, with a weak D call TRBD2 (6 bases). V shed 4 bases and J shed 0 bases, with 14 bases lying between them. The CDR3 has 16 residues. Germline values: CDR1 SGHTA, CDR2 FQGNSA. Here the CDR3 DNA reads TGTGCCAGCAGCTCCTCCGGGACTCTTAGCACAGATACGCAGTATTTT. Translating it yields CASSSSGTLSTDTQYF. The full variable domain, with the rest looked up from reference TRBV7-2 and TRBJ2-3, is GAGVSQSPSNKVTEKGKDVELRCDPISGHTALYWYRQSLGQGLEFLIYFQGNSAPDKSGLPSDRFSAERTGGSVSTLTIQRTQQEDSAVYLCASSSSGTLSTDTQYFGPGTRLTVL.

This clone was observed a single time. The CDR3 coding sequence is TGCGCCAGCAGCCAGTATGATACGCAGTATTTT. Amino acid sequence: CASSQYDTQYF. V gene TRBV4-3 combines with J gene TRBJ2-3; no reliable D call. The CDR3 runs to 11 residues. CDR1 LGHNA and CDR2 YSLEER come from the germline V gene. V was trimmed by 3 bases and J by 6 bases, leaving 4 bases between them.

This clone was seen a single time. J is TRBJ2-3 and V is TRBV2; TRBD2 is a possible D gene (5 bases). The CDR3 spans 11 residues. With 6 bases removed from V and 6 bases from J, the gap between germline ends came to 7 bases. In germline, CDR1 is SNHLY, CDR2 FYNNEI. CDR3 DNA: TGTGCCAGCAGGGAGGCGGATACGCAGTATTTT. This translates into CASREADTQYF.

This clone has only one observation. The chain is built from TRBV5-1 and TRBJ1-1; 8 bases map to TRBD1. From germline, CDR1 is SGHRS and CDR2 YFSETQ. The CDR3 runs 15 residues. Unmatched junction bases numbered 6, after V lost 4 bases and J lost 1 base. CDR3 protein: CASSLIGQGNTEAFF. For the CDR3, the DNA is TGCGCCAGCAGCCTCATTGGACAGGGGAACACTGAAGCTTTCTTT.

This chain connects TRBV5-1 to TRBJ2-7; 7 nucleotides match TRBD2. The V segment lost 4 bases and the J segment 3 bases; nucleotides outside the gene matches: 22. This CDR3 has 19 amino acids. Germline V lookup: CDR1 SGHRS, CDR2 YFSETQ. The CDR3 sequence: CASSTPVSGPTPAYYEQYF. CDR3 DNA sequence: TGCGCCAGCAGCACCCCGGTTAGCGGGCCCACACCCGCCTACTACGAGCAGTACTTC.

The J gene is TRBJ1-6, the V gene TRBV2; D is perhaps TRBD1 (6 bases). This CDR3 has 15 residues. Between the trimmed V and J ends, which lost 10 bases and 10 bases, there was a span of 23 bases. The germline gives CDR1 SNHLY, CDR2 FYNNEI. CDR3 amino acids: CANVLPGGRLSPLHF. The CDR3 bases are TGTGCCAACGTTCTCCCGGGGGGCAGATTATCACCCCTCCACTTT.

The rearrangement uses TRBV11-2 and TRBJ1-3; D call uncertain. CDR1 is SGHAT and CDR2 is FQNNGV in the germline V gene. This CDR3 region has 17 residues. Trimming removed 0 bases from V and 0 bases from J, with 12 bases in between. DNA for the CDR3: TGTGCCAGCAGCTTAGATTGGTTAGCGTACTCTGGAAACACCATATATTTT. Translated: CASSLDWLAYSGNTIYF.

This chain links TRBV4-2 with TRBJ2-3, with no clear D. Between the trimmed V and J ends, which lost 3 bases and 1 base, there was a span of 5 bases. In germline, CDR1 is LGHNA, CDR2 YNFKEQ. This CDR3 region has 13 residues. In DNA, the CDR3 is TGTGCCAGCAGCCACGGAGGCACAGATACGCAGTATTTT. Translated, it gives CASSHGGTDTQYF.

V gene TRBV10-3 combines with J gene TRBJ2-7; 10 bases agree with TRBD2. The CDR3 runs 14 residues. The germline CDR1 and CDR2 sequences are ENHRY and SYGVKD. V trimming: 2 bases; J trimming: 5 bases; junction bases outside the gene matches: 3. The CDR3 sequence: CAISENSGGNEQYF. The DNA for the CDR3 is TGTGCCATCAGTGAGAATAGCGGGGGGAACGAGCAGTACTTC.

The chain links TRBV15 to TRBJ2-7; no definite D call. V dropped 0 bases and J dropped 5 bases, with 11 bases sitting between them. This CDR3 comprises 14 residues. Germline CDR1 and CDR2: LNHNV and YYDKDF (reference sequence). The CDR3 sequence is CATSRDSAENEQYF. The CDR3 nucleotides read TGTGCCACCAGCAGAGATTCGGCGGAAAACGAGCAGTACTTC.

V gene TRBV28 combines with J gene TRBJ1-4; no firm D call. CDR1 is MDHEN, CDR2 SYDVKM, per germline. The CDR3 totals 11 residues. Trimming cost V 10 bases and J 5 bases, with 8 bases left between them. The CDR3 here is CATTGNEKLFF. CDR3 in DNA: TGTGCCACGACGGGGAATGAAAAACTGTTTTTT.

The rearrangement joins TRBV4-1 to TRBJ2-5; 9 bases align to TRBD1. CDR1 is MGHRA, CDR2 YSYEKL, per germline. J gave up 5 bases and V 3 bases, and 13 bases lay outside the gene matches. There are 17 residues in the CDR3. Written as DNA, the CDR3 is TGCGCCAGCAGCCATCCAAGGACAGGGGTTACATTGGAGACCCAGTACTTC. Amino acids: CASSHPRTGVTLETQYF.

V usage is TRBV5-5 and J usage is TRBJ2-5; perhaps TRBD1 as D (6 bases). Germline CDR1 SGHKS, CDR2 YYEKEE (reference sequence). Trimming pared 3 bases from V and 2 bases from J, leaving 17 bases between. The length of the CDR3 is 16 residues. CDR3 residues: CASSSPGRDKQETQYF. CDR3 DNA: TGTGCCAGCAGCTCCCCCGGCCGGGACAAACAAGAGACCCAGTACTTC.

This clone was seen only once. The CDR3 protein is CASSLAGPGGANVLTF. Here the CDR3 DNA reads TGTGCCAGCAGCTTAGCGGGTCCGGGAGGGGCCAACGTCCTGACTTTC. The rearrangement joins TRBV11-2 to TRBJ2-6; possible D gene TRBD2, 5 bases. V was cut by 1 base and J by 4 bases, with 11 bases left in between. This CDR3 has 16 amino acids. Germline CDR1 reads SGHAT; CDR2 reads FQNNGV.

The chain joins TRBV9 to TRBJ2-7; 11 bases align to TRBD1. Germline V gene sequence: CDR1 SGDLS, CDR2 YYNGEE. The CDR3 has 15 amino acids. The junction had 6 bases not matched to a gene; V was cut back by 4 bases and J by 3 bases. The CDR3, as DNA: TGTGCCAGCAGCCCGCGGACAGGGGGCGTCTACGAGCAGTACTTC. The encoded protein is CASSPRTGGVYEQYF.

This clone was observed a few times. The chain employs TRBV6-6 and TRBJ2-1, with 7 bases that match TRBD1. The CDR3 sequence is 16 residues long. Per the germline V gene, CDR1 is MNHNY and CDR2 is SVGAGI (reference sequence). The V and J ends lost 6 bases and 7 bases, in that order; junction bases with no gene match: 15. DNA of the CDR3: TGTGCCAGCAGCCGTACCCCTTCGACAGGGAAGAATGAGCAGTTCTTC. This encodes CASSRTPSTGKNEQFF.

This CDR3 is CSVDKGEAFF. As DNA, the CDR3 is TGCAGTGTGGACAAGGGTGAAGCTTTCTTT. This sequence joins TRBV29-1 and TRBJ1-1; D may be TRBD1 (5 bases). Germline assignment: CDR1 SQVTM and CDR2 ANQGSEA. The CDR3 totals 10 residues.

The chain combines TRBV7-6 with TRBJ1-5; TRBD1 aligns across 9 bases. This CDR3 region has 15 residues. The ends lost 6 bases at V and 6 bases at J; junction bases unmatched: 9. Per the germline V gene, CDR1 is SGHVS and CDR2 is FNYEAQ. The CDR3 protein is CASSVTGGVGQPQHF. Here the CDR3 DNA reads TGTGCCAGCAGTGTAACAGGGGGCGTTGGTCAGCCCCAGCATTTT.

The chain recombines TRBV7-9 with TRBJ1-1, with 8 bases lining up with TRBD1. Trimming at V came to 5 bases and at J to 5 bases, leaving 7 bases not matched to a gene. Per the germline V gene, CDR1 is SEHNR and CDR2 is FQNEAQ (reference sequence). The CDR3 sequence is 14 residues long. The CDR3 is CASSAWTGWTEAFF. The CDR3 DNA is TGTGCCAGCAGCGCGTGGACAGGGTGGACTGAAGCTTTCTTT.

Comments on this clone: The sample holds other DNA sequences that translate to the same CDR3. The chain is built from TRBV28 and TRBJ1-2; D remains ambiguous. The germline V gene encodes CDR1 MDHEN and CDR2 SYDVKM. The CDR3 length is 12 residues. V lost 3 bases and J 4 bases, leaving 6 bases between the germline ends. CDR3 sequence (DNA): TGTGCCAGCAGTTTTCGGGGCTATGGCTACACCTTC. Translating it yields CASSFRGYGYTF.

The V and J genes are TRBV7-9 and TRBJ2-1, with 12 bases that match TRBD2. The CDR3 runs 17 residues. Germline-derived CDR1 and CDR2 are SEHNR and FQNEAQ (reference sequence). The ends lost 2 bases at V and 8 bases at J; junction bases unmatched: 10. The CDR3 here is CASSLIPSGGEGDEQFF. The CDR3 nucleotides read TGTGCCAGCAGCTTAATCCCTAGCGGGGGGGAGGGCGATGAGCAGTTCTTC.